This T cell receptor beta chain was documented in a study of blood T cells in healthy people across ages. This CDR3 comprises 12 residues. V gave up 11 bases and J gave up 7 bases, with 14 bases separating them. Germline V lookup: CDR1 SEHNR, CDR2 FQNEAQ (reference sequence). This clonotype was counted a single time. The donors, healthy Caucasians from Russia, were aged about 6 to 95. At least 7 million PBMCs were isolated per sample. Then a second PCR, running about 6 to 11 cycles, was carried out with a sample-barcoded 5' primer and a J-beta primer mix. From the 5' RACE reads, TCRdb called clonotypes with MiXCR, one entry per CDR3 protein. In the table there are over 1,200,000 distinct CDR3 sequences, 45% to 70% of which are singletons.

The V and J genes are TRBV7-9 and TRBJ2-2; D is unclear. The sequence derives from a man aged 18 to 30 in good health. The sequencing input was blood. The CDR3 sequence: CAGTSGGGELFF. CDR3 DNA: TGTGCCGGCACCTCCGGTGGCGGGGAGCTGTTTTTT.